The present TCR beta chain was sequenced within a study of shared clonotypes between healthy human individuals. Assay used: immunoSEQ multiplex PCR; TCRdb lists only in-frame clones, some missing. Of 850,000 to 1,200,000 clones listed, roughly 80% are singletons. This CDR3 spans 12 amino acids. Germline V CDR1 and CDR2: MNHNS, SASEGT. Deletions cut 3 bases from V and 0 bases from J, with 3 bases between. Sequences were obtained from memory CD4+ T cells sorted from blood. The subset: CD45RA-negative fraction. This TCR derives from a man in his late teens or twenties in good health. The V and J genes are TRBV6-1 and TRBJ2-7; D remains ambiguous. The CDR3 DNA reads as TGTGCCAGCAGTGACAGCTCCTACGAGCAGTACTTC. Amino acid sequence: CASSDSSYEQYF.